This T cell receptor (beta chain) was documented in a study of human T cells and chemical hapten exposure. TCRdb called the RACE reads again in MiXCR, with one record for every CDR3 protein. The top ten hold about 1.7% of the sample, which has 150,000 to 200,000 distinct CDR3 sequences, about 14% seen once. Overall study findings and caveats: Expanded TCRs formed significantly more large CDR3 similarity clusters than controls. Each of the donors had alopecia, so their immune responses may not resemble those of healthy people.

The V gene lost 0 bases and the J gene lost 5 bases, with 9 bases spanning the gap. Germline CDR1 and CDR2: SGDLS and YYNGEE. The CDR3 runs to 13 residues. As to time point: patch test 1, 2 weeks after DPC sensitization. Treatment denoted: therapeutic diphenylcyclopropenone sensitization with weekly scalp DPC. Concerning this clonotype itself: Antigen specificity is unknown.

This receptor was identified in a woman aged 25 to 39 with alopecia areata. Some clones in this sample may be carry-over from other donors' samples. This specimen was whole blood, taken in connection with sensitization to the hapten diphenylcyclopropenone (DPC). The chain carries TRBV9 and TRBJ2-7; D is unresolved. Here the CDR3 reads CASSVGAWDEQYF. In DNA, the CDR3 is TGTGCCAGCAGCGTAGGCGCCTGGGACGAGCAGTACTTC.